These T cell receptor beta chains were read from a single sample in a study of CD8 T cells in ankylosing spondylitis. One entry per CDR3 protein, called by TCRdb with MiXCR from the 5' RACE reads. The sample includes more than 600,000 distinct CDR3 sequences, about 20% seen only once; the top ten take around a fifth. What was sequenced was blood, either unsorted or a sorted T cell fraction (not recorded which). The receptors were sampled from a male donor with ankylosing spondylitis. The CDR3 runs from the conserved cysteine through the conserved F or W. The D gene is left open where the match is weak. A clone size is listed for some rows: how often the clone was seen (once, few, many), or a class if it is expanded.

TRBV24-1	TRBJ2-3	.	.	16	TGTGCCACCAGTGATCCGCAGGTGGCAGGGGAGAATACGCAGTATTTT	CATSDPQVAGENTQYF
TRBV29-1	TRBJ2-2	TRBD1	.	12	TGCAGCGTCGGACAGGGGGCCGGGGAGCTGTTTTTT	CSVGQGAGELFF
TRBV4-1	TRBJ2-7	.	few	15	TGCGCCAGCAGCCAAGCGTCGGGACGGAGCTACGAGCAGTACTTC	CASSQASGRSYEQYF
TRBV5-1	TRBJ2-7	.	few	12	TGCGCCAGCAACCCAGGGTCGGGGGAGCAGTACTTC	CASNPGSGEQYF
TRBV28	TRBJ2-1	TRBD2	many	15	TGTGCCAGCACTACTAGCGGGAGCTCCTACAATGAGCAGTTCTTC	CASTTSGSSYNEQFF
TRBV18	TRBJ2-5	TRBD2	few	16	TGTGCCAGCTCGGGGAGACTAGCGGGGATACAAGAGACCCAGTACTTC	CASSGRLAGIQETQYF
TRBV4-3	TRBJ1-4	.	few	15	TGCGCCAGCAGCCTCCAGGACAGAGAAAATGAAAAACTGTTTTTT	CASSLQDRENEKLFF
TRBV5-4	TRBJ1-6	.	few	13	TGTGCCAGCAGCGGCGGTACCAATTCACCCCTCCACTTT	CASSGGTNSPLHF
TRBV27	TRBJ2-6	.	many	14	TGTGCCAGCAGTTTAGGACCTGGGGCCAACGTCCTGACTTTC	CASSLGPGANVLTF
TRBV12-3/TRBV12-4	TRBJ1-2	TRBD1	few	13	TGTGCCAGCAGACTCACAGGGGCGGGTGGCTACACCTTC	CASRLTGAGGYTF
TRBV9	TRBJ2-1	TRBD1	many	14	TGTGCCAGCAGCTCCGGGACAGGCGGTTCTGAGCAGTTCTTC	CASSSGTGGSEQFF
TRBV5-6	TRBJ2-5	TRBD1	.	14	TGTGCCAGCAGCCCTGGGACAGGGTGGGAGACCCAGTACTTC	CASSPGTGWETQYF
TRBV5-1	TRBJ2-2	TRBD1	.	15	TGCGCCAGCAGCAGGGGGACAGAGAACACCGGGGAGCTGTTTTTT	CASSRGTENTGELFF
TRBV10-3	TRBJ2-1	TRBD2	.	15	TGTGCCATCAGTGATCTGGCGGGGGGGTACAATGAGCAGTTCTTC	CAISDLAGGYNEQFF
TRBV3-1	TRBJ1-2	.	.	14	TGTGCCAGCAGCCATGGGGGACGGCCGACTATCTACACCTTC	CASSHGGRPTIYTF
TRBV7-3	TRBJ2-2	TRBD2	.	16	TGTGCCAGCAGCTTAAACACGGGACTAGGCACCGGGGAGCTGTTTTTT	CASSLNTGLGTGELFF
TRBV4-1	TRBJ1-1	.	.	13	TGCGCCAGCAGCCAGGGGGACCTAATTGAAGCTTTCTTT	CASSQGDLIEAFF
TRBV19	TRBJ2-1	.	few	16	TGTGCCAGTACTCCCGGACCCCATCGCTCCTACAATGAGCAGTTCTTC	CASTPGPHRSYNEQFF
TRBV20-1	TRBJ1-1	TRBD1	.	14	TGCAGTGCCTCAGGGGGCCGGGGGGGCACTGAAGCTTTCTTT	CSASGGRGGTEAFF
TRBV7-9	TRBJ2-7	.	.	14	TGTGCCAGCAGCGAGTCAGGAGGGCGTTACGAGCAGTACTTC	CASSESGGRYEQYF
TRBV10-3	TRBJ2-5	.	.	15	TGTGCCATCAGCCCCCGGCGGGGAGATCAAGAGACCCAGTACTTC	CAISPRRGDQETQYF
TRBV27	TRBJ1-5	.	.	12	TGTGCCAGCAGTCCCCTGGGGCAGCCCCAGCATTTT	CASSPLGQPQHF
TRBV6-5	TRBJ2-1	.	few	17	TGTGCCAGCAGTTACTCGGGTTCCCCAACATCCCCTAATGAGCAGTTCTTC	CASSYSGSPTSPNEQFF
TRBV29-1	TRBJ1-1	.	.	15	TGCAGCATTGAAGACCTAATGGGGCTGGTCACTGAAGCTTTCTTT	CSIEDLMGLVTEAFF
TRBV7-9	TRBJ1-2	.	few	14	TGTGCCAGCAGCTTAGGGGAGGGATTGTCTGGCTACACCTTC	CASSLGEGLSGYTF
TRBV20-1	TRBJ1-4	.	.	16	TGCAGTGCTAGAGATACAGTTGGAGGCACTAATGAAAAACTGTTTTTT	CSARDTVGGTNEKLFF
TRBV12-3/TRBV12-4	TRBJ2-2	.	.	14	TGTGCCAGCAGGGACAGAATAAACACCGGGGAGCTGTTTTTT	CASRDRINTGELFF
TRBV19	TRBJ1-1	.	.	14	TGTGCCAGCCTAACCTTTGGCGGGTGGGGTGAAGCTTTCTTT	CASLTFGGWGEAFF